This T cell receptor beta chain was retrieved from a study of post-analysis software for immune sequencing data (dated by TCRdb to between 2015 and 2017). Describing the broader study: The recorded disease courses included relapsing-remitting, secondary progressive and progressive-relapsing multiple sclerosis, and some patients had no subtype annotation. The patient repertoires were set against approximately 10 previously published healthy control repertoires from donors whose ages ranged from roughly 6 to 26 years. A subset of samples was prepared in parallel using single-end sample barcoding, then pooled and co-amplified after Illumina adapter ligation.

Broad study findings and their caveats: About 5 TRBV segments, including TRBV5-6, TRBV5-1 and TRBV20-1, were significantly more frequent in patients than controls. Multiple sclerosis patients had significantly lower normalized Chao1 diversity than controls, a result that suggests substantial peripheral T-cell clonal expansion. The multiple sclerosis patient group was slightly younger than the control group. When samples were clustered directly using the F measure, samples prepared in the same batch co-clustered strongly, which prompted a batch-effect correction.

The library was made by PCR. Sequencing relied on an Illumina HiSeq 2500. Unique molecular identifiers were incorporated into TCR beta cDNA libraries to reduce PCR and sequencing biases. Approximately 500,000 cDNA molecules were obtained for every 1 to 10 million input T cells, so each molecule roughly corresponded to one T cell. The patient libraries were prepared and sequenced using the same protocol as the earlier healthy control dataset. Within a given batch, samples were prepared together, multiplexed and sequenced on the same HiSeq lane. As for the original processing: Raw barcoded reads were processed with MIGEC, and single-read molecular identifier groups were discarded before consensus assembly and CDR3 extraction. Clonotype tables were post-analysed with VDJtools, and diversity was normalized by down-sampling all datasets to the smallest sample size. In repertoire overlap clustering, CDR3 amino acid sequences, but not nucleotide sequences, were matched to correct batch-related cross-sample contamination. TCRdb redid the processing of the public reads, applying fastp at Q25 and MiXCR, and retained in-frame beta chains. Merged by CDR3 protein, the rows form single entries marked with the most common genes and DNA. The V and J calls were not made by the authors but by TCRdb's processing. Present in this sample are fewer than 850,000 distinct CDR3 sequences, around 46% of which were seen just once. The ten largest make up roughly 4.9% of the sample.

Relative to germline, V is 4 bases shorter and J is 0 bases shorter, with 12 bases between their ends. The CDR3 numbers 15 residues from cysteine through phenylalanine. Kept here is only the CDR3 DNA, which spans 45 bases and is read in frame from base 1. The germline V gene yields SNHLY for CDR1 and FYNNEI for CDR2. To demonstrate the VDJtools post-analysis software, the study profiled TCR beta repertoires from the peripheral blood of around 13 young patients with multiple sclerosis. The multiple sclerosis patients were children and adolescents between roughly 6 and 16 years of age. The sample holds a few counts of this clonotype. There is no known antigen for this receptor. No much larger clone is present one base from it, and per-base qualities are unavailable.

The receptor comes from a girl between 5 and 17 years old with multiple sclerosis. The chain joins TRBV2 to TRBJ2-5; the D gene could be TRBD1 or TRBD2, each one agreeing over 5 bases. Sequencing was performed on blood. The CDR3 amino acid sequence is: CASSAPGTHQETQYF. The nucleotide sequence reads as follows: TGTGCCAGCAGTGCACCCGGGACGCACCAAGAGACCCAGTACTTC.